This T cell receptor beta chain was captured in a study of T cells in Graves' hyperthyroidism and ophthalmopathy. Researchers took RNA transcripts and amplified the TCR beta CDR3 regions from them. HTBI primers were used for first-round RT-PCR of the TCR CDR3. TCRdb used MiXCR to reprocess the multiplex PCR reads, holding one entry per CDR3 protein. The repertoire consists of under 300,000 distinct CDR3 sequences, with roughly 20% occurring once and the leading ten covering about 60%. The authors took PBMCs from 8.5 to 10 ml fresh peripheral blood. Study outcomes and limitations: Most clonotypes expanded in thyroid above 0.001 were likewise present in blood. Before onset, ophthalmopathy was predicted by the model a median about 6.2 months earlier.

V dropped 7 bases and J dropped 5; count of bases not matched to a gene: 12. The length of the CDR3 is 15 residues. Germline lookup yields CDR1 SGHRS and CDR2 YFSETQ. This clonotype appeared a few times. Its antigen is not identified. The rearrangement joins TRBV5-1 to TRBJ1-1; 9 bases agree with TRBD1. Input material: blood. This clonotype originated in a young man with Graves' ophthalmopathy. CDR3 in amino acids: CASLSGGQGKTEAFF. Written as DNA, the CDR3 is TGCGCCAGCCTATCAGGGGGACAGGGCAAGACTGAAGCTTTCTTT.